This T cell receptor (beta chain) was sequenced in a study of T cells after posttransplantation cyclophosphamide. The CDR3 loop spans 15 amino acids. V lost 0 bases to trimming and J lost 5 bases, with 11 bases between them. Per the germline V gene, CDR1 is SGHRS and CDR2 is YFSETQ. Many counts were recorded for this clone. Antigen unknown. Produced via immunoSEQ multiplex PCR; TCRdb's table is partial and in-frame only. This sample carries roughly 42,000 clones, none of them present only once. Study findings and constraints: TRB overlap between skin or GI tissue T cells and blood was limited. Donor-recipient repertoire similarity was low at 1-2 months, rising over year one.

The receptor comes from a woman aged 45-65 years in good health and a related stem cell transplant donor. The V and J genes are TRBV5-1 and TRBJ1-4, with unresolved D. Sequenced material: PBMCs. The CDR3 DNA follows: TGCGCCAGCAGCTTGGATCGTCTTAGCAATGAAAAACTGTTTTTT. Translation: CASSLDRLSNEKLFF.